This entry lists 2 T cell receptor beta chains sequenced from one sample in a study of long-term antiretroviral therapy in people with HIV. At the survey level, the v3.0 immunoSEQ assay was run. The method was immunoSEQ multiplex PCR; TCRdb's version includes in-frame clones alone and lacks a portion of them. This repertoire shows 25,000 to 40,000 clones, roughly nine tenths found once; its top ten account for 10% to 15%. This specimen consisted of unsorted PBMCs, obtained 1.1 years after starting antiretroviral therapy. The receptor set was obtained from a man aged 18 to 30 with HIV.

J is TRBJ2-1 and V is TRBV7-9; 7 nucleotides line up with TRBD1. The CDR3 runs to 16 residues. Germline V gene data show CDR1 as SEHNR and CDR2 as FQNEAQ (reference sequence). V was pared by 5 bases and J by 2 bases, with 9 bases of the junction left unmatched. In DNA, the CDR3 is TGTGCCAGCAGCCCGCGCCTACAGGGGACCTACAATGAGCAGTTCTTC. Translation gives CASSPRLQGTYNEQFF.

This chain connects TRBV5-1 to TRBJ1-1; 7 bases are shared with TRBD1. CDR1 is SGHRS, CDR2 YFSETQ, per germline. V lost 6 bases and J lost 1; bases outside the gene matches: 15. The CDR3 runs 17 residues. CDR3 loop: CASKRGGGDASNTEAFF. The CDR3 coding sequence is TGCGCCAGCAAAAGAGGGGGCGGGGATGCTTCGAACACTGAAGCTTTCTTT.